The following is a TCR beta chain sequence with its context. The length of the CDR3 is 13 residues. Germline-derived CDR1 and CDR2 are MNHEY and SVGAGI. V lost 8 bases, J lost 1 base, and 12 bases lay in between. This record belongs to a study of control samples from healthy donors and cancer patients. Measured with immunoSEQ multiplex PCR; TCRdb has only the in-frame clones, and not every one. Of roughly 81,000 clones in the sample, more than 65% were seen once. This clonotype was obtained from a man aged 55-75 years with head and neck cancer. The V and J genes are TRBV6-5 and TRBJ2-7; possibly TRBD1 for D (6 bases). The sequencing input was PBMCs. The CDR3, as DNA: TGTGCCAGCCAACAGGGACCTTCCTACGAGCAGTACTTC. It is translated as CASQQGPSYEQYF.